Sequencing of this T cell receptor beta chain was carried out in a study of blood T cell repertoires in COVID-19. At the level of the study: Specimens from acute and convalescent COVID-19 originated in the United States, Italy and Spain. From T cells, B-cell-depleted T cells, or PBMCs came the material, which was cDNA or gDNA.

Original data processing: Amplification of reference gene primers provided the estimated nucleated cell counts. Produced via immunoSEQ multiplex PCR; TCRdb's table is partial and in-frame only. V, J and clone size are taken as reported in that table, and D and trimming were inferred from the DNA itself. The data hold 12,000 or so clones, with approximately 86% observed a single time. Sequencing used peripheral blood. This TCR derives from a human donor in a cohort sampled during active COVID-19.

This chain's CDR3 is CASSLRGGDQPQHF. CDR3 nucleotides: TGTGCCAGCAGTTTACGCGGGGGCGATCAGCCCCAGCATTTT. The chain couples TRBV28 to TRBJ1-5, with a tentative D call TRBD1 (6 bases). The V end was cut by 2 bases, the J end by 5 bases, with 10 bases between. The CDR3 length is 14 residues. The germline V gene encodes CDR1 MDHEN and CDR2 SYDVKM.